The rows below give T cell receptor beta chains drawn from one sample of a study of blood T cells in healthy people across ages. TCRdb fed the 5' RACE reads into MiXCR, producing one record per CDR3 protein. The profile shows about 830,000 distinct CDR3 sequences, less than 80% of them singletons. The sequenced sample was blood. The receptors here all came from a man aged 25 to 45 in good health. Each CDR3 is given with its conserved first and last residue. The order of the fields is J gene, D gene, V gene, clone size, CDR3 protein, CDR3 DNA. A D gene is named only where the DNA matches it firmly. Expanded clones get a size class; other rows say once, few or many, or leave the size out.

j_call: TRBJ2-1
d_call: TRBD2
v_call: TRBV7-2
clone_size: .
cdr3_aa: CASSLAIGAGGLTGEQFF
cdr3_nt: TGTGCCAGCAGCTTAGCGATCGGAGCGGGGGGGCTAACTGGTGAGCAGTTCTTC

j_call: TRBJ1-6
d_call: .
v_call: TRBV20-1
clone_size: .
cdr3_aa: CSATEDGGSSPLHF
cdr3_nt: TGCAGTGCTACCGAGGATGGAGGAAGCTCACCCCTCCACTTT

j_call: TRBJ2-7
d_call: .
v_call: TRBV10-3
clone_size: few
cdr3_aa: CAISALHEQYF
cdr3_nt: TGTGCCATCAGTGCGCTCCACGAGCAGTACTTC

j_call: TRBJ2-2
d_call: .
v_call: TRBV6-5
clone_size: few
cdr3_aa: CASSSSGEVYPGELFF
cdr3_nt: .

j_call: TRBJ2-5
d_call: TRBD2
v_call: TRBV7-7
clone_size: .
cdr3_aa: CASSPLPSGVDTQYF
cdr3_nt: TGTGCCAGCAGCCCCCTGCCTAGCGGGGTGGATACCCAGTACTTC

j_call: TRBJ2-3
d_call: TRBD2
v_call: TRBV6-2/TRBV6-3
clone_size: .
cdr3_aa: CANSPGEGGTDTQYF
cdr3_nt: TGTGCCAACAGCCCCGGGGAGGGTGGAACAGATACGCAGTATTTT

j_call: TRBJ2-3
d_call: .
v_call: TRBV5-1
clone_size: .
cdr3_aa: CASSLLQGSPPLKKDTQYF
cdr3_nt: TGCGCCAGCAGCTTATTACAGGGCTCGCCACCACTCAAGAAAGATACGCAGTATTTT

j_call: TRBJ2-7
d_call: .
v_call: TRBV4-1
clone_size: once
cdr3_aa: CASSVNGYEQYF
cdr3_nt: TGCGCCAGCAGCGTAAACGGGTACGAGCAGTACTTC

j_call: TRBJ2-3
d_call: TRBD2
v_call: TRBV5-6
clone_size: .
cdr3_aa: CASSFPVAGGADTQYF
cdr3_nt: TGTGCCAGCAGCTTCCCCGTAGCGGGGGGGGCAGATACGCAGTATTTT

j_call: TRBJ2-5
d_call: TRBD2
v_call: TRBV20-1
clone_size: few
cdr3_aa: CSARDNLAGPQETQYF
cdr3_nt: TGCAGTGCTAGAGATAACCTAGCGGGACCTCAAGAGACCCAGTACTTC

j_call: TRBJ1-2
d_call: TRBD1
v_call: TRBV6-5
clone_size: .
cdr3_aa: CASSSTWDRGGYGYTF
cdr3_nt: TGTGCCAGCAGTTCCACCTGGGACAGGGGAGGCTATGGCTACACCTTC

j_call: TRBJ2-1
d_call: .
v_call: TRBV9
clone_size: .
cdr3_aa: CASSVGTSKLYEQFF
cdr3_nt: TGTGCCAGCAGCGTAGGCACTAGCAAGCTGTATGAGCAGTTCTTC

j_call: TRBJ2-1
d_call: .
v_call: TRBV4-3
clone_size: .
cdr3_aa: CASSQETRGGGEQFF
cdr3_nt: TGCGCCAGCAGCCAAGAGACCAGGGGAGGCGGCGAGCAGTTCTTC

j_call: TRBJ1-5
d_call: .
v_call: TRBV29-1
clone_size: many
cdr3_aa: CSVGAGTGSNQPQHF
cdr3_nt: TGCAGCGTTGGGGCAGGGACCGGGAGCAATCAGCCCCAGCATTTT